Below, one T cell receptor beta chain is given with its context. This entry is derived from a study of blood T cell repertoires in COVID-19. About the study: From T cells, B-cell-depleted T cells, or PBMCs came the material, which was cDNA or gDNA.

CDR1 is LGHNT, CDR2 FRNRAP, per germline. The CDR3 runs to 16 residues. V gave up 5 bases and J gave up 10 bases; unmatched junction bases: 12. Assay used: immunoSEQ multiplex PCR; TCRdb lists only in-frame clones, some missing. Of more than 200,000 clones in the sample, approximately 81% were seen once. This clonotype originated in a woman of 80 years or more with acute or convalescent COVID-19. The chain carries TRBV12-5 and TRBJ2-2, with 11 positions matching TRBD1. Material: peripheral blood. In DNA, the CDR3 is TGTGCTAGTGGTCTCGGACAGGGGGCGGCAACCCCGGAGCTGTTTTTT. It is translated as CASGLGQGAATPELFF. Together with reference TRBV12-5 and TRBJ2-2, the CDR3 gives the full variable domain: DARVTQTPRHKVTEMGQEVTMRCQPILGHNTVFWYRQTMMQGLELLAYFRNRAPLDDSGMPKDRFSAEMPDATLATLKIQPSEPRDSAVYFCASGLGQGAATPELFFGEGSRLTVL.